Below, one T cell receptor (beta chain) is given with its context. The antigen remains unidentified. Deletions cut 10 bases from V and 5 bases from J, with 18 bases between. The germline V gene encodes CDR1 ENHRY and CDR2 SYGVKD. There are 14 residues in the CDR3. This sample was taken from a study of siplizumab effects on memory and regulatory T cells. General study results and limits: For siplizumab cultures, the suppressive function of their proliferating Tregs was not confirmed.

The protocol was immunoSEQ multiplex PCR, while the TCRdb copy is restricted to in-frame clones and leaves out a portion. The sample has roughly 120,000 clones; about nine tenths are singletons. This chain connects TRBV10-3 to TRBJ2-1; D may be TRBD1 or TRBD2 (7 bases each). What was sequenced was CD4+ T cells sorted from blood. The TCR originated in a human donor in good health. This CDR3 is CATSRGGSNNEQFF. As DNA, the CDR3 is TGTGCCACCTCCAGGGGGGGTAGTAACAATGAGCAGTTCTTC.